Detailed here is one T cell receptor beta chain. What it binds is not known. These data come from a study of cytomegalovirus exposure and HLA in healthy donors. Study-level information: In a later analysis, it was reported that the approximately 110 validation repertoires had been produced on the same platform as the roughly 610 repertoires belonging to the first cohort.

Study conclusions and caveats: The study labeled around 160 TCR beta chains cytomegalovirus-associated. CMV antigen specificity of three CMV-associated chains was confirmed in vitro.

The CDR3 is 11 residues long. Germline CDR1 is MNHEY and CDR2 is SVGAGI. V was pared by 10 bases and J by 5 bases, with 8 bases between. This table comes from immunoSEQ multiplex PCR, and its TCRdb copy is limited to in-frame clones, with some not included. This sample yields 200,000 to 250,000 clones, of which 80% to 85% are seen a single time; around 15% belongs to the top ten. This TCR was sampled from a woman aged 25 to 45 in good health and CMV-seropositive. The chain couples TRBV6-5 to TRBJ1-4; D uncertain. Sequenced input: PBMCs. The CDR3 loop is CATRLNEKLFF. CDR3 bases: TGTGCCACCAGACTGAATGAAAAACTGTTTTTT.